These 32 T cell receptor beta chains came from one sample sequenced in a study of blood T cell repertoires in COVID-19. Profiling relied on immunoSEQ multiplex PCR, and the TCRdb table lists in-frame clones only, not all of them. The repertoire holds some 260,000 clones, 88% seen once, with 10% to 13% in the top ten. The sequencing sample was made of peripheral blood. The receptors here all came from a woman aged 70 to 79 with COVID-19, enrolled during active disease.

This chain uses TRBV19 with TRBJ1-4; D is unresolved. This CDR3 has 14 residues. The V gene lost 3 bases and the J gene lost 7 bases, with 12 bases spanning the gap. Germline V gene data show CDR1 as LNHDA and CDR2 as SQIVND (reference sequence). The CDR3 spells CASSITNWSEKLFF. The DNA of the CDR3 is TGTGCCAGTAGTATTACTAATTGGAGTGAAAAACTGTTTTTT.

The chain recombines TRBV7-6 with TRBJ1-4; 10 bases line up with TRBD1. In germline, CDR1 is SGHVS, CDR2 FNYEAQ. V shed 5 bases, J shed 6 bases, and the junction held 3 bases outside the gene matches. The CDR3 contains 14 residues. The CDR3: CASSAGTGDEKLFF. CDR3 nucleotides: TGTGCCAGCAGCGCTGGGACAGGGGATGAAAAACTGTTTTTT. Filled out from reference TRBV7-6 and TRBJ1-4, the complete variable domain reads GAGVSQSPRYKVTKRGQDVALRCDPISGHVSLYWYRQALGQGPEFLTYFNYEAQQDKSGLPNDRFSAERPEGSISTLTIQRTEQRDSAMYRCASSAGTGDEKLFFGSGTQLSVL.

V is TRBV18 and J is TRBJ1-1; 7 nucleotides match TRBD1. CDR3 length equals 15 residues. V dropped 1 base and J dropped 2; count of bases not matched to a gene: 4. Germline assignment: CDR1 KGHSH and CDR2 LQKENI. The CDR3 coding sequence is TGTGCCAGCTCACCACTCGGGACAGATAACACTGAAGCTTTCTTT. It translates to CASSPLGTDNTEAFF.

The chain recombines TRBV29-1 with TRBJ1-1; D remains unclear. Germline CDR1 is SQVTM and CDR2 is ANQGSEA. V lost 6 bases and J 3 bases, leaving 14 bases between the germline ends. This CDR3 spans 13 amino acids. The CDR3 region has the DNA TGCAGCGTCAATAGACAAGGCGACACTGAAGCTTTCTTT. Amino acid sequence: CSVNRQGDTEAFF.

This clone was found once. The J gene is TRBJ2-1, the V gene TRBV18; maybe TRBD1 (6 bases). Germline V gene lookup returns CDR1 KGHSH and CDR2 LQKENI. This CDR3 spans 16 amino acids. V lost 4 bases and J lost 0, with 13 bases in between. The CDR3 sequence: CASSLSGHSSYNEQFF. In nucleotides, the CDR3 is TGTGCCAGCTCACTCTCGGGACATAGCTCCTACAATGAGCAGTTCTTC.

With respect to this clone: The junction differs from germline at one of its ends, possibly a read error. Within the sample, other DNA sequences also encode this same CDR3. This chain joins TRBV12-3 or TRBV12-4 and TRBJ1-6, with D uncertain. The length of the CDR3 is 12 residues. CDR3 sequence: CASSSSNSPLHF. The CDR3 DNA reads TGTGCCAGCAGTTCCTCTAATTCACCCCTCCACTTT.

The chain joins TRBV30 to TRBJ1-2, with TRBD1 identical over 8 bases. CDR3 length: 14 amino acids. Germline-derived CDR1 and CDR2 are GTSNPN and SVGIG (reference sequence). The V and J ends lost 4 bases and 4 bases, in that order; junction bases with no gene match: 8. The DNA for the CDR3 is TGTGCCTGGATCCCGGACAGGGTATTCTATGGCTACACCTTC. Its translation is CAWIPDRVFYGYTF.

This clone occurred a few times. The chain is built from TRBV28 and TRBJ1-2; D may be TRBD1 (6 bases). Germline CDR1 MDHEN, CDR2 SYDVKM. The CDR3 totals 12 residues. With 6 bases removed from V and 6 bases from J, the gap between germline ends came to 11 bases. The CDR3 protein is CASRRQEDGYTF. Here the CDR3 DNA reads TGTGCCAGCAGGCGACAGGAAGATGGCTACACCTTC.

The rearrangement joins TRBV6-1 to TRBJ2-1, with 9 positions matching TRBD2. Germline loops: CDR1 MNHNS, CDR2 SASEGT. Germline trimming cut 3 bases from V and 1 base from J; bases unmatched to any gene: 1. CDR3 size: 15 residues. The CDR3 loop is CASSETSGSYNEQFF. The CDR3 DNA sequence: TGTGCCAGCAGTGAGACTAGCGGATCCTACAATGAGCAGTTCTTC.

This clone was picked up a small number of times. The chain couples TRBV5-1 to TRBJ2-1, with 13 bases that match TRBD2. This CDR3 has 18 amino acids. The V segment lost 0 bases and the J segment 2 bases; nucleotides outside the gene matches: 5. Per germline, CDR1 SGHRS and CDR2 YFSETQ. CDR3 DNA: TGCGCCAGCAGCTTGGGACTAGCGGGAGGAGGCGCCTACAATGAGCAGTTCTTC. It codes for CASSLGLAGGGAYNEQFF.

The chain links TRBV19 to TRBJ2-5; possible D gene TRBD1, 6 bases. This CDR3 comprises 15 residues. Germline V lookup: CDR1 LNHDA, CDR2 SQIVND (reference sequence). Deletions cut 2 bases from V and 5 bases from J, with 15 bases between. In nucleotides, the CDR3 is TGTGCCAGTAGTATACGAGGCAGGGGTGGGGAGACCCAGTACTTC. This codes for CASSIRGRGGETQYF.

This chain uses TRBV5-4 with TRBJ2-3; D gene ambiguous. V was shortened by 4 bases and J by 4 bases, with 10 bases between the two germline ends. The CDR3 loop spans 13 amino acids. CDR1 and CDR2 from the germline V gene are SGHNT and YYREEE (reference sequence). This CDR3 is CASSLAPADTQYF. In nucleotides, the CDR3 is TGTGCCAGCAGCCTGGCCCCTGCAGATACGCAGTATTTT.

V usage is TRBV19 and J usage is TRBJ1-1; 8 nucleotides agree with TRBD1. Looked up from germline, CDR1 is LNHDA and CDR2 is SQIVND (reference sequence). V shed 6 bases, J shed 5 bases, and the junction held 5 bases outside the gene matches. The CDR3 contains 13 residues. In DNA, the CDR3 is TGTGCCAGTAGGGACAGGGCACGGACTGAAGCTTTCTTT. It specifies CASRDRARTEAFF.

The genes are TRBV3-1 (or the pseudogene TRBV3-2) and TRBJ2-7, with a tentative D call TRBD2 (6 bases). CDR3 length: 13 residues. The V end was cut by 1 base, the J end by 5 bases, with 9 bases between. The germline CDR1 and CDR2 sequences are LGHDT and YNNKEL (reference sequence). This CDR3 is CASSQGRGNEQYF. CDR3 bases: TGTGCCAGCAGCCAAGGGAGGGGTAACGAGCAGTACTTC.

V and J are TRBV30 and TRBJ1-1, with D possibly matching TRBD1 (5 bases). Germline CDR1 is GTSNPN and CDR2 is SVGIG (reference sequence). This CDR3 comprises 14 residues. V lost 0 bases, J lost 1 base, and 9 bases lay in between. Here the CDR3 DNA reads TGTGCCTGGAGTGTACAGGTTGGGAACACTGAAGCTTTCTTT. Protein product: CAWSVQVGNTEAFF.

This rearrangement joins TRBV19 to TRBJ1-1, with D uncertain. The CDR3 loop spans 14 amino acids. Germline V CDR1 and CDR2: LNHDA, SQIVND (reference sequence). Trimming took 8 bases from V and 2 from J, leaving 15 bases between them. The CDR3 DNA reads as TGTGCCAGTCATCCGGGATCGGCAAACACTGAAGCTTTCTTT. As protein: CASHPGSANTEAFF.

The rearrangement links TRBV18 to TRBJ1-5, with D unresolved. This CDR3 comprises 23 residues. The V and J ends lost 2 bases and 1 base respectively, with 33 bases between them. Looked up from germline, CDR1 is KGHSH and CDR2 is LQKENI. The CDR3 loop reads CASSPSNFANLGRRPMSNQPQHF. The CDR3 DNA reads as TGTGCCAGCTCACCAAGCAATTTCGCCAACCTCGGACGGAGGCCGATGAGCAATCAGCCCCAGCATTTT.

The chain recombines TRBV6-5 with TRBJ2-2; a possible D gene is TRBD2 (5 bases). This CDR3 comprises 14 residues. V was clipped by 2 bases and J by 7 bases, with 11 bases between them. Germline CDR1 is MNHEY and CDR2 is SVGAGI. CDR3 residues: CASSYGLAGGELFF. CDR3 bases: TGTGCCAGCAGTTACGGGCTAGCAGGCGGGGAGCTGTTTTTT.

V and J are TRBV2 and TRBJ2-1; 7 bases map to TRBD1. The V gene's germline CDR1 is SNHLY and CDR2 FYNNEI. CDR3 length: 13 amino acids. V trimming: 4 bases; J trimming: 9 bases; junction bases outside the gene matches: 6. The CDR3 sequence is CASSASTGTEQFF. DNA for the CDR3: TGTGCCAGCAGTGCGTCGACAGGGACTGAGCAGTTCTTC.

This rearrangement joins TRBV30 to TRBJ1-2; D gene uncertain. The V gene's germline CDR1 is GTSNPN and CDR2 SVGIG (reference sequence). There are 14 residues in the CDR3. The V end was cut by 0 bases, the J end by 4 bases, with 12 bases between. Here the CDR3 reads CAWSVRWEGYGYTF. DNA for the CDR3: TGTGCCTGGAGTGTACGGTGGGAGGGCTATGGCTACACCTTC.

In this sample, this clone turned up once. The CDR3 coding sequence is TGTGCCAGCAGCTTAGCCCCCCAGTCTAATGAAAAACTGTTTTTT. Residues: CASSLAPQSNEKLFF. V and J are TRBV7-8 and TRBJ1-4; D unresolved. The V gene lost 0 bases and the J gene lost 3 bases, with 8 bases spanning the gap. The CDR3 spans 15 residues. CDR1 and CDR2 from the germline V gene are SGHVS and FQNEAQ.

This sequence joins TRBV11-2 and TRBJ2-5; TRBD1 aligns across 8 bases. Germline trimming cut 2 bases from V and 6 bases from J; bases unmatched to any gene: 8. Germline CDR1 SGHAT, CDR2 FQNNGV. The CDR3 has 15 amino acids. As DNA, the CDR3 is TGTGCCAGCAGCTTATCTCTCGGACAGGGTCAGACCCAGTACTTC. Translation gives CASSLSLGQGQTQYF.

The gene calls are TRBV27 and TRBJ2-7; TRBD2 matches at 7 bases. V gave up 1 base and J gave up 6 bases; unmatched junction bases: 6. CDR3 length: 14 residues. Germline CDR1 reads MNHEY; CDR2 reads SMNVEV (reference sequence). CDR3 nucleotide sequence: TGTGCCAGCAGTTTATTAGCGGGTCCGATCGAGCAGTACTTC. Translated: CASSLLAGPIEQYF.

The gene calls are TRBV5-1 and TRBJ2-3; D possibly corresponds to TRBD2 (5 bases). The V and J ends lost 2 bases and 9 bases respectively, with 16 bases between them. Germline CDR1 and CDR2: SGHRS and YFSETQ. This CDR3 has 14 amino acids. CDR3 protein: CASSFAGGLGTQYF. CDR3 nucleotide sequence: TGCGCCAGCAGCTTTGCGGGCGGCCTGGGGACGCAGTATTTT.

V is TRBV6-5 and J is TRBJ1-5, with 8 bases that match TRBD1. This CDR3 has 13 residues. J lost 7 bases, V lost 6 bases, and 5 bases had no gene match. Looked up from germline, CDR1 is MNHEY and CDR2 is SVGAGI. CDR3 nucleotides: TGTGCCAGCAGCCAGGGGGCCTGGCAGCCCCAGCATTTT. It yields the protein CASSQGAWQPQHF.

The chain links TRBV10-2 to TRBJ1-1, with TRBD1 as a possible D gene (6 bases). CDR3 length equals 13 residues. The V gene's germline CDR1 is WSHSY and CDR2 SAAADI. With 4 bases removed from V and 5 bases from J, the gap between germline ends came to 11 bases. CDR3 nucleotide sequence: TGCGCCAGCAGTGGGCAGGGGTCGACTGAAGCTTTCTTT. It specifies CASSGQGSTEAFF.

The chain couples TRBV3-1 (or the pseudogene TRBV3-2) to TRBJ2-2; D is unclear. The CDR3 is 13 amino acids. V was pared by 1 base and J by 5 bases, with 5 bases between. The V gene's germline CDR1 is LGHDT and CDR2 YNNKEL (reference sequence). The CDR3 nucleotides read TGTGCCAGCAGCCAAGGAGAAACCGGGGAGCTGTTTTTT. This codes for CASSQGETGELFF.

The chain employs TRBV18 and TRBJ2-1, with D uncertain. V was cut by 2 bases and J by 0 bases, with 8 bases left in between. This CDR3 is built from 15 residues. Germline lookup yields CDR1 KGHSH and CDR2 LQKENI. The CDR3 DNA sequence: TGTGCCAGCTCACCATCTACGAGCTCCTACAATGAGCAGTTCTTC. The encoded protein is CASSPSTSSYNEQFF.

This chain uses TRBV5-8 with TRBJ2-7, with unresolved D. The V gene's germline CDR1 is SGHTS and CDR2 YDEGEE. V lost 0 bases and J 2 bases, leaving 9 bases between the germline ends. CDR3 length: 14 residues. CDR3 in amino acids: CASSLDYGTYEQYF. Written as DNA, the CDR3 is TGTGCCAGCAGCTTGGATTACGGTACCTACGAGCAGTACTTC.

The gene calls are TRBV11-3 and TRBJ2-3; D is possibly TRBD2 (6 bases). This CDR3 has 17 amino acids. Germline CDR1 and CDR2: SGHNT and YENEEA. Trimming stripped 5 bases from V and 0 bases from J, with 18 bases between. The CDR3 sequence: CASSRGSGLTSTDTQYF. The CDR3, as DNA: TGTGCCAGCAGCCGGGGTAGCGGCCTAACTAGCACAGATACGCAGTATTTT.

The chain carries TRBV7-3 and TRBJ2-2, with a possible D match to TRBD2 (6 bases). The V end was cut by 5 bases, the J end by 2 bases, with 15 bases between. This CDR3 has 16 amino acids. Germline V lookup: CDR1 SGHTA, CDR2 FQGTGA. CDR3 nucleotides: TGTGCCAGCAGCCGCAGTGGGGGGACCAACACCGGGGAGCTGTTTTTT. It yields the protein CASSRSGGTNTGELFF.

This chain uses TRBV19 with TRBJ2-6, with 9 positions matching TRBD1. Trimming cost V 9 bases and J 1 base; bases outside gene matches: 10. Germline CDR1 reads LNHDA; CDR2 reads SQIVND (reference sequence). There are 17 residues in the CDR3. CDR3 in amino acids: CASRAGDRVSGANVLTF. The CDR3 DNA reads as TGTGCCAGCCGAGCAGGGGACAGGGTTTCTGGGGCCAACGTCCTGACTTTC.